This TCR beta chain originates from a study of OX40 agonist ivuxolimab in advanced cancers. In the study overall: Dose-escalation patients suffered from hepatocellular carcinoma, melanoma, renal cell or head and neck cancer. Three partial responders included one hepatocellular carcinoma patient and two cutaneous melanoma patients.

Cycle 7 day 1, cycle 4 day 1, and baseline were the timepoints at which blood was sampled. Assay: immunoSEQ multiplex PCR; the TCRdb copy retains only in-frame clones and omits some. The data hold approximately 82,000 clones, with around four fifths observed a single time. From germline, CDR1 is MDHEN and CDR2 SYDVKM. This CDR3 contains 13 residues. Between the trimmed V and J ends, which lost 5 bases and 5 bases, there was a span of 12 bases. The sequence was obtained from an adult with an advanced solid tumor such as melanoma, head and neck, liver or kidney cancer. The chain carries TRBV28 and TRBJ2-5; D uncertain. The starting material was CD4+ or CD8+ T cells sorted from blood, obtained in a trial of the OX40 agonist ivuxolimab. In DNA form, the CDR3 reads TGTGCCAGCAGTCAACAGACTGGGGAGACCCAGTACTTC. Encoded protein: CASSQQTGETQYF.